This T cell receptor (beta chain) appears in the sequencing data of a study of T cell responses to AZD1222 COVID-19 vaccine. The table came from immunoSEQ multiplex PCR; TCRdb's copy has only in-frame clones and leaves some out. In the table there are about 140,000 clones, approximately 93% of which are singletons. V was trimmed by 0 bases and J by 1 base, leaving 4 bases between them. CDR3 length equals 14 residues. Germline V lookup: CDR1 LGHDT, CDR2 YNNKEL (reference sequence). Sequences were derived from peripheral blood, sampled 28 days after the second AZD1222 dose. The chain recombines TRBV3-1 (or the pseudogene TRBV3-2) with TRBJ2-1; D unresolved. The origin of this receptor is an adult who received the AZD1222 COVID-19 vaccine. This CDR3 reads CASSQEGSYNEQFF. CDR3 DNA sequence: TGTGCCAGCAGCCAAGAGGGATCCTACAATGAGCAGTTCTTC.